Listed here are 23 T cell receptor beta chains from one sample, sequenced in a study of shared clonotypes between healthy human individuals. Libraries were prepared by immunoSEQ multiplex PCR; TCRdb keeps only in-frame clonotypes and omits some of them. The sample contains 450,000 to 600,000 clones, less than 80% of which appear only once. Sequenced sample: PBMCs. The receptor source for this set is a woman aged 40 to 49 in good health. Some clones in this sample may be carry-over from other donors' samples.

The V gene is TRBV6-7, the J gene TRBJ2-7, with 7 bases identical to TRBD1. TRBV6-7 is classed as an ORF, of uncertain function. The CDR3 extends over 13 amino acids. Trimming at V came to 6 bases and at J to 2 bases, leaving 4 bases not matched to a gene. The DNA for the CDR3 is TGTGCCAGCAGCAACAGGGGTCCCTACGAGCAGTACTTC. Residues: CASSNRGPYEQYF.

On this clone itself: The sample carries other DNA sequences with the same CDR3. The chain couples TRBV5-1 to TRBJ2-2; D remains ambiguous. Germline V gene lookup returns CDR1 SGHRS and CDR2 YFSETQ. This CDR3 contains 14 residues. Trimming took 0 bases from V and 1 from J, leaving 4 bases between them. The CDR3 nucleotides are TGCGCCAGCAGCTTGGCCGGGAACACCGGGGAGCTGTTTTTT. Residues: CASSLAGNTGELFF.

The gene calls are TRBV28 and TRBJ1-2, with TRBD1 matching over 9 bases. Losses at the gene ends were 11 bases for V and 4 bases for J; bases not matched to a gene: 14. Germline CDR1 is MDHEN and CDR2 is SYDVKM. This CDR3 has 15 residues. The chain's CDR3 is CAPNWTGVTTYGYTF. In nucleotides, the CDR3 is TGTGCCCCCAACTGGACAGGGGTCACTACCTATGGCTACACCTTC.

This clone was picked up many times. The chain carries TRBV6-4 and TRBJ1-2; D possibly corresponds to TRBD1 (5 bases). The CDR3 covers 13 residues. V dropped 9 bases and J dropped 4 bases, with 15 bases sitting between them. Germline values: CDR1 MRHNA, CDR2 SNTAGT. Here the CDR3 reads CASSAGGTYGYTF. The CDR3 DNA reads TGTGCCAGTTCCGCCGGCGGGACCTATGGCTACACCTTC.

This clone was seen only a few times. The chain recombines TRBV5-1 with TRBJ2-7, with 11 bases fitting TRBD2. The CDR3 has 17 amino acids. Germline-derived CDR1 and CDR2 are SGHRS and YFSETQ. The V and J ends lost 1 base and 0 bases, in that order; junction bases with no gene match: 6. Here the CDR3 reads CASSLRGTSGTSYEQYF. The CDR3 DNA is TGCGCCAGCAGCTTGCGGGGGACTAGCGGTACCTCCTACGAGCAGTACTTC.

The CDR3: CASSIGTDLGGTEAFF. The CDR3 region has the DNA TGTGCCAGCAGTATCGGGACGGACCTCGGGGGCACTGAAGCTTTCTTT. The rearrangement uses TRBV27 and TRBJ1-1; perhaps TRBD1 as D (5 bases). Between the trimmed V and J ends, which lost 5 bases and 4 bases, there was a span of 20 bases. CDR1 and CDR2 (germline): MNHEY, SMNVEV (reference sequence). There are 16 residues in the CDR3.

The rearrangement links TRBV18 to TRBJ2-6, with 7 bases aligning to TRBD1. Germline loops: CDR1 KGHSH, CDR2 LQKENI. The J segment lost 2 bases and the V segment lost 3 bases, leaving 7 bases of the junction unmatched. This CDR3 region has 17 residues. The CDR3 nucleotides read TGTGCCAGCTCACCGCAGACAGGGTTACCTGGGGCCAACGTCCTGACTTTC. It yields the protein CASSPQTGLPGANVLTF.

In DNA form, the CDR3 reads TGTGCCAGCAGTCGCAGGAACCCAACTAATGAAAAACTGTTTTTT. Encoded protein: CASSRRNPTNEKLFF. The rearrangement uses TRBV28 and TRBJ1-4; D remains unclear. The length of the CDR3 is 15 residues. Germline CDR1 is MDHEN and CDR2 is SYDVKM. V was pared by 5 bases and J by 0 bases, with 10 bases between.

The rearrangement joins TRBV9 to TRBJ2-5, with D perhaps TRBD1 (5 bases). V was cut by 0 bases and J by 0 bases, with 9 bases left in between. The germline gives CDR1 SGDLS, CDR2 YYNGEE. The CDR3 sequence is 15 residues long. The CDR3 region is CASSVGPRDQETQYF. The CDR3 bases are TGTGCCAGCAGCGTAGGGCCCAGGGACCAAGAGACCCAGTACTTC.

This chain links TRBV28 with TRBJ2-3, with D hard to call. Germline CDR1 MDHEN, CDR2 SYDVKM. This CDR3 is 13 amino acids long. With 3 bases removed from V and 8 bases from J, the gap between germline ends came to 12 bases. The CDR3 DNA reads as TGTGCCAGCAGTTTGGTAGGGTCTGTTACGCAGTATTTT. Amino acids: CASSLVGSVTQYF.

This clone has more than one count but fewer than ten. V is TRBV6-4 and J is TRBJ2-7; 10 bases match TRBD1. Germline values: CDR1 MRHNA, CDR2 SNTAGT. V shed 8 bases and J 1 base; nucleotides not matched to a gene: 8. The CDR3 has 15 amino acids. The chain's CDR3 is CASEPGQGLSYEQYF. The CDR3 DNA reads as TGTGCCAGCGAACCGGGACAGGGGCTTTCCTACGAGCAGTACTTC.

The genes are TRBV13 and TRBJ2-3; D is possibly TRBD1 (5 bases). V lost 5 bases and J lost 5, with 20 bases in between. The CDR3 is 16 residues long. From germline, CDR1 is PRHDT and CDR2 FYEKMQ (reference sequence). CDR3 nucleotide sequence: TGTGCCAGCAGCCCCCCCGCAGGGTCCGGACGAGATACGCAGTATTTT. Protein product: CASSPPAGSGRDTQYF.

Note on this clone: This likely reflects a read error, since a far larger clone is one base away. The chain combines TRBV4-3 with TRBJ2-1, with 10 bases matching TRBD2. The CDR3 length is 16 residues. Germline CDR1 reads LGHNA; CDR2 reads YSLEER. The CDR3 spells CASSQGLAGSYNEQLF. For the CDR3, the DNA is TGCGCCAGCAGCCAAGGACTAGCGGGCTCCTACAATGAGCAGCTCTTC.

This chain links TRBV5-4 with TRBJ2-1; TRBD2 agrees at 8 bases. The CDR3 has 14 residues. V shed 2 bases and J 8 bases; nucleotides not matched to a gene: 6. CDR1 is SGHNT, CDR2 YYREEE, per germline (reference sequence). The DNA for the CDR3 is TGTGCCAGCAGCTTTGTCGGGAGGGACGATGAGCAGTTCTTC. Translated: CASSFVGRDDEQFF. Drawing the rest from reference TRBV5-4 and TRBJ2-1, the complete variable domain is ETGVTQSPTHLIKTRGQQVTLRCSSQSGHNTVSWYQQALGQGPQFIFQYYREEENGRGNFPPRFSGLQFPNYSSELNVNALELDDSALYLCASSFVGRDDEQFFGPGTRLTVL.

Comment on this clone: A junction boundary mismatches the germline segment, possibly from a read error. The CDR3 DNA is TGTGCTAGCAGCTTAGAGAGCGGGGAGCTGTTTTTT. Translated, it gives CASSLESGELFF. The rearrangement joins TRBV7-7 to TRBJ2-2; D gene unclear. This CDR3 has 12 residues. Looked up from germline, CDR1 is SSHAT and CDR2 is FNYEAQ (reference sequence). The full variable domain, rest sourced from reference TRBV7-7 and TRBJ2-2, is GAGVSQSPRYKVTKRGQDVTLRCDPISSHATLYWYQQALGQGPEFLTYFNYEAQPDKSGLPSDRFSAERPEGSISTLTIQRTEQRDSAMYRCASSLESGELFFGEGSRLTVL.

This chain connects TRBV28 to TRBJ2-1; a weak D match, TRBD2 (6 bases). The germline gives CDR1 MDHEN, CDR2 SYDVKM. V lost 6 bases, J lost 8 bases, and 20 bases lay in between. This CDR3 is built from 15 residues. The CDR3 region is CASSLFRERADEQFF. The CDR3 DNA sequence: TGTGCCAGCAGCCTCTTCCGGGAGCGGGCCGATGAGCAGTTCTTC.

This clone was found a few times. This chain joins TRBV19 and TRBJ1-1, with 9 bases aligning to TRBD1. V lost 3 bases, J lost 6 bases, and 11 bases stayed unmatched. Germline V gene lookup returns CDR1 LNHDA and CDR2 SQIVND (reference sequence). CDR3 length: 16 residues. CDR3 amino acids: CASSILLGQGRAEAFF. The CDR3 DNA reads as TGTGCCAGTAGTATCCTTCTCGGACAGGGGCGAGCTGAAGCTTTCTTT.

The V gene is TRBV7-3, the J gene TRBJ2-7; a possible D gene is TRBD1 (5 bases). CDR3 length: 13 amino acids. The V gene lost 2 bases and the J gene lost 4 bases, with 9 bases spanning the gap. Germline V gene sequence: CDR1 SGHTA, CDR2 FQGTGA. In nucleotides, the CDR3 is TGTGCCAGCAGCTTAGACAGATATTACGAGCAGTACTTC. Translation: CASSLDRYYEQYF.

The V and J genes are TRBV19 and TRBJ2-7, with 12 bases aligning to TRBD2. Trimming cost V 4 bases and J 2 bases; bases outside gene matches: 6. CDR1 and CDR2 from the germline V gene are LNHDA and SQIVND (reference sequence). This CDR3 contains 16 residues. Written as DNA, the CDR3 is TGTGCCAGTAGTAACGGACTAGCGGGATTGCCCTACGAGCAGTACTTC. Translated: CASSNGLAGLPYEQYF.

DNA for the CDR3: TGCAGCGTGGGGGACAGGGGAGGAGACACTGAAGCTTTCTTT. Amino acid sequence: CSVGDRGGDTEAFF. This chain uses TRBV29-1 with TRBJ1-1; 10 bases map to TRBD1. The CDR3 contains 14 residues. V lost 6 bases and J lost 3; bases outside the gene matches: 7. Germline loops: CDR1 SQVTM, CDR2 ANQGSEA.

The V gene is TRBV27, the J gene TRBJ2-7; 7 positions match TRBD2. This CDR3 spans 23 amino acids. Germline loops: CDR1 MNHEY, CDR2 SMNVEV (reference sequence). J gave up 0 bases and V 3 bases, and 29 bases lay outside the gene matches. The CDR3 here is CASSFKAPASGQILAIDSYEQYF. The CDR3 DNA reads TGTGCCAGCAGTTTTAAGGCACCCGCGAGCGGACAAATACTAGCGATCGACTCCTACGAGCAGTACTTC.

The rearrangement uses TRBV7-2 and TRBJ1-2; 8 bases match TRBD1. This CDR3 has 15 amino acids. Per the germline V gene, CDR1 is SGHTA and CDR2 is FQGNSA. Trimming removed 3 bases from V and 12 bases from J; junction bases left unmatched: 15. CDR3 protein: CASSLGPDRGGGHTF. The CDR3 DNA follows: TGTGCCAGCAGCTTGGGTCCAGACAGGGGAGGAGGCCACACCTTC.

This chain uses TRBV7-8 with TRBJ2-5; D gene ambiguous. Germline V gene sequence: CDR1 SGHVS, CDR2 FQNEAQ. This CDR3 has 14 residues. Between the trimmed V and J ends, which lost 5 bases and 5 bases, there was a span of 15 bases. The CDR3 DNA reads TGTGCCAGCAGCAAACTTCGTATGGTGGAGACCCAGTACTTC. Residues: CASSKLRMVETQYF.